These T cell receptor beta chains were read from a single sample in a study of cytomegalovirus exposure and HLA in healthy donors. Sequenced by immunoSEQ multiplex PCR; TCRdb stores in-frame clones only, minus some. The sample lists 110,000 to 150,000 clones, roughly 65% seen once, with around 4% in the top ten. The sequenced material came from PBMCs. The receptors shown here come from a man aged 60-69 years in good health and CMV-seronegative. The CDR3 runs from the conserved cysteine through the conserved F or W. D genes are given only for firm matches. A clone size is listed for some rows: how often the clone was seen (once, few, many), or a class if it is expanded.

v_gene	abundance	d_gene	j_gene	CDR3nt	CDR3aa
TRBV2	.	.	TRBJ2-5	TGTGCCAGCTCGGGCCAACCCCTACAGGGCCTCCAAGAGACCCAGTACTTC	CASSGQPLQGLQETQYF
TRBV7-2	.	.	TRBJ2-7	TGTGCCAGCAGCCCCCCGCAGGGTGTGCAGTACTTC	CASSPPQGVQYF
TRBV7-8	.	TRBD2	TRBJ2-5	TGTGCCAGCAGCCGGGGACTAGCGGAGATGAACCAAGAGACCCAGTACTTC	CASSRGLAEMNQETQYF
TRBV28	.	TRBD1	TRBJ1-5	TGTGCCAGCAGTTTGGTAGCAGGGGGCCATCAGCCCCAGCATTTT	CASSLVAGGHQPQHF
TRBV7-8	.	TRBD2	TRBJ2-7	TGTGCCAGCAGCTCCCGGACTAGCGGAGGTTACGAGCAGTACTTC	CASSSRTSGGYEQYF
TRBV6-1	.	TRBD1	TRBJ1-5	TGTGCCAGCAACCCAACAGGGGGAGGCAATCAGCCCCAGCATTTT	CASNPTGGGNQPQHF
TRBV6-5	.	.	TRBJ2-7	TGTGCCAGCAGTCTCAACCGGAATCAGGAAGGAAAAAGGTACTTC	CASSLNRNQEGKRYF
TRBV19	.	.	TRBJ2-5	TGTGCCAGTAGTTTACAGGGTAAAGAGACCCAGTACTTC	CASSLQGKETQYF
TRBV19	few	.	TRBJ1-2	TGTGCCAGTCGGAGGGACCCACAAGGCGGCTACACCTTC	CASRRDPQGGYTF
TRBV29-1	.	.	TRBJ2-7	TGCAGCGTTGTCCAGGGCGAGAGCACCTACGAGCAGTACTTC	CSVVQGESTYEQYF
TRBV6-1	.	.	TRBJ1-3	TGTGCCAGCAGTGAAGGCAGCTCTGGAAACACCATATATTTT	CASSEGSSGNTIYF
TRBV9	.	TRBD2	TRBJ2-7	TGTGCCAGCAGCGTAGCCCTAGCGGGAGAAGGATACGAGCAGTACTTC	CASSVALAGEGYEQYF
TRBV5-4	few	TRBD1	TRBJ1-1	TGTGCCAGCAGCTTGGCCAGGGGGCTTTCTGTGAACACTGAAGCTTTCTTT	CASSLARGLSVNTEAFF
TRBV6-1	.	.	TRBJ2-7	TGTGCCAGCAGTGATGAAACTAGCCGGACTACGATAGGCTACGAGCAGTACTTC	CASSDETSRTTIGYEQYF
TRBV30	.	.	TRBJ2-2	TGTGCCTGGAGTGGGGACAACTCGAACACCGGGGAGCTGTTTTTT	CAWSGDNSNTGELFF
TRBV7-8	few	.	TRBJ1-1	TGTGCCAGCAATGGGCGGGGCTTGGGCACTGAAGCTTTCTTT	CASNGRGLGTEAFF
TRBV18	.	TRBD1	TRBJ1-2	TGTGCCAGCTCACCAACGGACAGGGGTTTGGGAGGCTACACCTTC	CASSPTDRGLGGYTF
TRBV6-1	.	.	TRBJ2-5	TGTGCCAGCAGTACCCGGGACACATCCAAAGAGACCCAGTACTTC	CASSTRDTSKETQYF
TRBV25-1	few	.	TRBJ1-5	TGTGCCAGCAGTGACCCCGACAGTTTCGGGCCCCAGCATTTT	CASSDPDSFGPQHF
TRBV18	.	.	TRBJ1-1	TGTGCCAGCTCACCGGCCGTGGGGGCAGGAGTGAACACTGAAGCTTTCTTT	CASSPAVGAGVNTEAFF
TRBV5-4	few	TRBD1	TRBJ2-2	TGTGCCAGCAGCTGGGCCCAGGGGGCGAACACCGGGGAGCTGTTTTTT	CASSWAQGANTGELFF
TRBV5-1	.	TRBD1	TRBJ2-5	TGCGCCAGCAGCCCTAGGGACAGGGAAGAGACCCAGTACTTC	CASSPRDREETQYF
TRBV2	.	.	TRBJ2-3	TGTGCCAGCAGTTCACGGACTACTAGCACAGATACGCAGTATTTT	CASSSRTTSTDTQYF
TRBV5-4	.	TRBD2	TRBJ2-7	TGTGCCAGCCGATTAGCGGGAGGGGGGGAGCAGTACTTC	CASRLAGGGEQYF
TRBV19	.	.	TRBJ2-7	TGTGCCAGTAGTCCCGGGAACTCCTACGAGCAGTACTTC	CASSPGNSYEQYF
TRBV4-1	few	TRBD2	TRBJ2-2	TGCGCCAGCAGCCAATTCCCCGGCGGGAGAAAGACCGGGGAGCTGTTTTTT	CASSQFPGGRKTGELFF
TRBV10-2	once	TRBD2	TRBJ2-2	TGCGCCAGCAGCGAGTCGGGAGGGTATATCGGGGAGCTGTTTTTT	CASSESGGYIGELFF
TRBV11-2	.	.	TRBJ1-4	TGTGCCAGCAGCTTGACAGGCTCAAATGAAAAACTGTTTTTT	CASSLTGSNEKLFF
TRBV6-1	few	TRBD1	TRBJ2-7	TGTGCCAGCAGCCTCCGGGACAGGGTATGCGAGCAGTACTTC	CASSLRDRVCEQYF
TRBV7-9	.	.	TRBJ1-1	TGTGCCAGCAGCGGATGGAACAGGGAAGTGAGCACTGAAGCTTTCTTT	CASSGWNREVSTEAFF
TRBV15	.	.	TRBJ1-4	TGTGCCACCAGCAGAGAGTCCGGCGGGGGGGATGAAAAACTGTTTTTT	CATSRESGGGDEKLFF
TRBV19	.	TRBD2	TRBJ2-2	TGTGCCAGTAGTAGCGGGAGAGGGTACACCGGGGAGCTGTTTTTT	CASSSGRGYTGELFF
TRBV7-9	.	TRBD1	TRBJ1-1	TGTGCCAGCAGTAGCCAGGAGACAGGGAAAACTGAAGCTTTCTTT	CASSSQETGKTEAFF
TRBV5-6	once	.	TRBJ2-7	TGTGCCAGCAGCTTATCGACAGGTCACGAGCAGTACTTC	CASSLSTGHEQYF
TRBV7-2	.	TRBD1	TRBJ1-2	TGTGCCAGCAGCAGTCAAGGTGGGACAGGGGACGGCTACACCTTC	CASSSQGGTGDGYTF
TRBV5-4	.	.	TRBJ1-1	TGTGCCAGCAGCTTTAACCCGGGTCTGAACACTGAAGCTTTCTTT	CASSFNPGLNTEAFF
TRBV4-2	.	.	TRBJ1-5	TGTGCCAGCAGCCAAGAAGAAGCAGGGGTCAATCAGCCCCAGCATTTT	CASSQEEAGVNQPQHF
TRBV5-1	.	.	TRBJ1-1	TGCGCCAGCAGCTTGGTCATTGGGGAGGGGAGTGAAGCTTTCTTT	CASSLVIGEGSEAFF
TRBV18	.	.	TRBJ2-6	TGTGCCAGCTCACCAGATACAGGGATCTCTGGGGCCAACGTCCTGACTTTC	CASSPDTGISGANVLTF
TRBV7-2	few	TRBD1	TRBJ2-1	TGTGCCAGCAGCTTTGACAGGGGCTCCTACAATGAGCAGTTCTTC	CASSFDRGSYNEQFF
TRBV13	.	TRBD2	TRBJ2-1	TGTGCCAGCAGCTTAGGCTCTAGCGGGAGGTCCAATGAGCAGTTCTTC	CASSLGSSGRSNEQFF
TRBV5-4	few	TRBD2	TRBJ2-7	TGTGCCAGCAGCTTCCGGGAGGTCTCCGCCGAGCAGTACTTC	CASSFREVSAEQYF
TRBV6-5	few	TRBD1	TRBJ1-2	TGTGCCAGCAGTTATTACAGGGGGCTTCTAGATGGCTACACCTTC	CASSYYRGLLDGYTF
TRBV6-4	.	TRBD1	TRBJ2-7	TGTGCCAGCAGCCTCCGGGACAGATCCTACGAGCAGTACTTC	CASSLRDRSYEQYF
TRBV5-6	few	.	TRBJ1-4	TGTGCCAGCAGCTTGTCAGGGGCGGATGAAAAACTGTTTTTT	CASSLSGADEKLFF
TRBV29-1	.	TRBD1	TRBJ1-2	TGCAGCGCCCCGGGACAGGGGAAGAACTATGGCTACACCTTC	CSAPGQGKNYGYTF
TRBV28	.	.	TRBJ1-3	TGTGCCAGCAGTTTCCAGGGGATACACACCATATATTTT	CASSFQGIHTIYF
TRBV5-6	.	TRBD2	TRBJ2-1	TGTGCCAGCAGCCCCCAACTAGCGGGAGCCCACAATGAGCAGTTCTTC	CASSPQLAGAHNEQFF
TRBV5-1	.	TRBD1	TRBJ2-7	TGCGCCAGCAGCTGGGACAGCCCCTACGAGCAGTACTTC	CASSWDSPYEQYF
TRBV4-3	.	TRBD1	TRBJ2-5	TGCGCCAGCAGTCTAACAGGGGGCCGAGAGACCCAGTACTTC	CASSLTGGRETQYF
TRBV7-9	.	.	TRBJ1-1	TGTGCCAGCAGCTTTGGAGACCTGAACACTGAAGCTTTCTTT	CASSFGDLNTEAFF
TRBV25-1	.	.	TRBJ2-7	TGTGCCAGCAGTGAAGCTTCTTTAGAGGCCTACGAGCAGTACTTC	CASSEASLEAYEQYF
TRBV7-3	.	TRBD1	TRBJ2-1	TGTGCCAGCAGCCTCCTCCTCCGGGACAGTGAGCAGTTCTTC	CASSLLLRDSEQFF
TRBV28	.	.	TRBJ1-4	TGTGCCAGCAGTCCTCGAAGGGGAGAAAAACTGTTTTTT	CASSPRRGEKLFF
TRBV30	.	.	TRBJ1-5	TGTGCCTGGAAACAGGTTGGGCAGAATAGCAATCAGCCCCAGCATTTT	CAWKQVGQNSNQPQHF
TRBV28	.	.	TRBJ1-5	TGTGCCACCAGCATACTAAATCAGCCCCAGCATTTT	CATSILNQPQHF
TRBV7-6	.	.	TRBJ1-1	TGTGCCAGCAGCCCCTCTCCCGCCGGGGCTTTCTTT	CASSPSPAGAFF
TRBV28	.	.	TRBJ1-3	TGTGCCAGCAGTCCATATACCCCTGGACAGTCGTCCTCTGGAAACACCATATATTTT	CASSPYTPGQSSSGNTIYF
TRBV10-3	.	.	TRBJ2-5	TGTGCCAACTCCGGGACTGCCCAAGAGACCCAGTACTTC	CANSGTAQETQYF
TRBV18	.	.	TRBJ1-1	TGTGCCAGCTCACCAGTACAGGGGAACACTGAAGCTTTCTTT	CASSPVQGNTEAFF